This T cell receptor (beta chain) was observed in a study of cytomegalovirus exposure and HLA in healthy donors. Study-wide findings and caveats: It has been reported that TCR beta sequences accurately predicted the HLA-A and HLA-B alleles of most subjects.

Each of the donors was a healthy bone marrow donor. Comments on this clone: Its antigen is unidentified.

Germline CDR1 is SGHAT and CDR2 is FQDESV (reference sequence). V lost 2 bases to trimming and J lost 7 bases, with 11 bases between them. The CDR3 has 13 amino acids. Use of 60 Vbeta and 13 Jbeta primers characterized the PCR. The repertoire was sequenced with immunoSEQ multiplex PCR; TCRdb's copy has only in-frame clones and lacks some. Of under 200,000 clones in the sample, roughly 80% were seen once. This clonotype originated in a woman aged 45-65 years in good health and CMV-seronegative. The chain uses TRBV11-1 and TRBJ1-1; D is ambiguous. The sample was PBMCs. The CDR3, as DNA: TGTGCCAGCAGCTTAATCACAGCCCGTGAAGCTTTCTTT. Amino acids: CASSLITAREAFF.